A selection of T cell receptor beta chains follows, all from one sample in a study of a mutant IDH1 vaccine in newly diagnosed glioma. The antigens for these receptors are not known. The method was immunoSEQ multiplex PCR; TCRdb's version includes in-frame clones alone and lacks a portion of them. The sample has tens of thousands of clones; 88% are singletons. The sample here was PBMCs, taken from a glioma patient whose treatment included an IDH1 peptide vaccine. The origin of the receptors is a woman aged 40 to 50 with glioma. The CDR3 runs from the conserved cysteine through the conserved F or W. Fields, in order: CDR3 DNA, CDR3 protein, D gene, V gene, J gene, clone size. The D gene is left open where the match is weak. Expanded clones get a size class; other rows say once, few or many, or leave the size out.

cdr3_nt: TGTGCCAGCAGTCGGACTAGCGGGAGTGGGTACGAGCAGTACTTC; cdr3_aa: CASSRTSGSGYEQYF; d_call: TRBD2; v_call: TRBV25-1; j_call: TRBJ2-7; clone_size: NA
cdr3_nt: TGTGCCAGCAGCTTAAGGGAGGGCACTGAAGCTTTCTTT; cdr3_aa: CASSLREGTEAFF; d_call: NA; v_call: TRBV7-6; j_call: TRBJ1-1; clone_size: NA
cdr3_nt: TGTGCCAGCAGTTCCTCGGGCGAGCTCGAGCAGTACTTC; cdr3_aa: CASSSSGELEQYF; d_call: NA; v_call: TRBV5-4; j_call: TRBJ2-7; clone_size: few
cdr3_nt: TGTGCCAGCAGCTCCGACAGCGACGAGCAGTACTTC; cdr3_aa: CASSSDSDEQYF; d_call: NA; v_call: TRBV7-2; j_call: TRBJ2-7; clone_size: NA
cdr3_nt: TGTGCCAGCACCGGACCCGGGCAGGGGGTCTACGAGCAGTACTTC; cdr3_aa: CASTGPGQGVYEQYF; d_call: TRBD1; v_call: TRBV6-5; j_call: TRBJ2-7; clone_size: NA
cdr3_nt: TGTGCCAGCAGCATTACAGGGGGCCGTACTGAAGCTTTCTTT; cdr3_aa: CASSITGGRTEAFF; d_call: TRBD1; v_call: TRBV7-3; j_call: TRBJ1-1; clone_size: NA
cdr3_nt: TGTGCCAGCACCCCGGACGGGCCCTCCGGGCAGCCCCAGCATTTT; cdr3_aa: CASTPDGPSGQPQHF; d_call: NA; v_call: TRBV21-1; j_call: TRBJ1-5; clone_size: once
cdr3_nt: TGCGCCAGCAGCCAAGGATTTACGGGCTATGGCTACACCTTC; cdr3_aa: CASSQGFTGYGYTF; d_call: NA; v_call: TRBV4-1; j_call: TRBJ1-2; clone_size: once
cdr3_nt: TGTGCCAGCAGTGGTCTAGCGGGAGTGTCTTACGAGCAGTACTTC; cdr3_aa: CASSGLAGVSYEQYF; d_call: TRBD2; v_call: TRBV6-1; j_call: TRBJ2-7; clone_size: NA
cdr3_nt: TGTGCCAGCAGTTACCGTTGGAACACCGGGGAGCTGTTTTTT; cdr3_aa: CASSYRWNTGELFF; d_call: NA; v_call: TRBV6-5; j_call: TRBJ2-2; clone_size: few
cdr3_nt: TGTGCTACGGGGGATGTGGGAAACACCATATATTTT; cdr3_aa: CATGDVGNTIYF; d_call: NA; v_call: TRBV5-4; j_call: TRBJ1-3; clone_size: NA
cdr3_nt: TGTGCCAGCAGCTTCCCCCCTAGCACAGATACGCAGTATTTT; cdr3_aa: CASSFPPSTDTQYF; d_call: NA; v_call: TRBV7-2; j_call: TRBJ2-3; clone_size: NA
cdr3_nt: TGTGCCAGCAGCCACGCTGGGACAGCGAAAAACTATGGCTACACCTTC; cdr3_aa: CASSHAGTAKNYGYTF; d_call: TRBD1; v_call: TRBV4-2; j_call: TRBJ1-2; clone_size: NA
cdr3_nt: TGTGCCAGCAGCCAAGATGTCGAGGGTTGGAATGGCTACACCTTC; cdr3_aa: CASSQDVEGWNGYTF; d_call: NA; v_call: TRBV4-2; j_call: TRBJ1-2; clone_size: NA
cdr3_nt: TGTGCCAGCAGCTTGGGCAGTGTGAACACCATATATTTT; cdr3_aa: CASSLGSVNTIYF; d_call: NA; v_call: TRBV7-9; j_call: TRBJ1-3; clone_size: NA
cdr3_nt: TGTGCCAGCAAACCGTCACAGGGGGGGGGAAATGAGCAGTTCTTC; cdr3_aa: CASKPSQGGGNEQFF; d_call: NA; v_call: TRBV2; j_call: TRBJ2-1; clone_size: NA
cdr3_nt: TGTGCCAGCATCCGACGGGACATCCAGAATGGCTACACCTTC; cdr3_aa: CASIRRDIQNGYTF; d_call: NA; v_call: TRBV5-6; j_call: TRBJ1-2; clone_size: NA
cdr3_nt: TGTGCCTGGAGTCAGAAGAATGGCTACACCTTC; cdr3_aa: CAWSQKNGYTF; d_call: NA; v_call: TRBV30; j_call: TRBJ1-2; clone_size: NA
cdr3_nt: TGTGCCAGCAGTGAAGAGCGGGGTTACCAAGAGACCCAGTACTTC; cdr3_aa: CASSEERGYQETQYF; d_call: TRBD2; v_call: TRBV6-1; j_call: TRBJ2-5; clone_size: NA
cdr3_nt: TGTGCCAGCAGCTCCAGGGGCTCCGGGACCCAGTACTTC; cdr3_aa: CASSSRGSGTQYF; d_call: NA; v_call: TRBV5-4; j_call: TRBJ2-5; clone_size: once
cdr3_nt: TGTGCCAGCAGTTACGGGGGGACAGGGGAGGAAAAACTGTTTTTT; cdr3_aa: CASSYGGTGEEKLFF; d_call: TRBD1; v_call: TRBV6-6; j_call: TRBJ1-4; clone_size: NA
cdr3_nt: TGTGCCTGGAGTGCCAACGTCCTGACTTTC; cdr3_aa: CAWSANVLTF; d_call: NA; v_call: TRBV30; j_call: TRBJ2-6; clone_size: NA
cdr3_nt: TGCGCCAGCAGCTCAAACAGGGAAGCGGGCACAGATACGCAGTATTTT; cdr3_aa: CASSSNREAGTDTQYF; d_call: NA; v_call: TRBV5-1; j_call: TRBJ2-3; clone_size: NA
cdr3_nt: TGCGCCAGCAGCTTGGTGGGCAGGGGGAAGCTAGTTGGTTCCTACGAGCAGTACTTC; cdr3_aa: CASSLVGRGKLVGSYEQYF; d_call: TRBD1; v_call: TRBV5-1; j_call: TRBJ2-7; clone_size: NA
cdr3_nt: TGTGCCAGTAGTATTGGTGGGCCCCTGGGGTTTCAGCCCCAGCATTTT; cdr3_aa: CASSIGGPLGFQPQHF; d_call: NA; v_call: TRBV19; j_call: TRBJ1-5; clone_size: NA
cdr3_nt: TGTGCCAGCAGTGACTTGGTGGGGAGAACTGGAAACACCATATATTTT; cdr3_aa: CASSDLVGRTGNTIYF; d_call: NA; v_call: TRBV6-4; j_call: TRBJ1-3; clone_size: NA
cdr3_nt: TGCGCCAGCAGCTTGTCACCGGGACAGTCCTACGAGCAGTACTTC; cdr3_aa: CASSLSPGQSYEQYF; d_call: TRBD1; v_call: TRBV5-1; j_call: TRBJ2-7; clone_size: NA
cdr3_nt: TGCGCCAGCAGCCAAGACCGGGGGTCCGGGATGGTGGGGCCTGGAAACACCATATATTTT; cdr3_aa: CASSQDRGSGMVGPGNTIYF; d_call: NA; v_call: TRBV4-3; j_call: TRBJ1-3; clone_size: NA
cdr3_nt: TGCAGCGTTGATGAGGGCGGCGAGCAGTACTTC; cdr3_aa: CSVDEGGEQYF; d_call: NA; v_call: TRBV29-1; j_call: TRBJ2-7; clone_size: NA
cdr3_nt: TGTGCCGGGGGAGGGGTGGGCACAGATACGCAGTATTTT; cdr3_aa: CAGGGVGTDTQYF; d_call: TRBD2; v_call: TRBV2; j_call: TRBJ2-3; clone_size: NA
cdr3_nt: TGCGCCAGCAGTGAGACCAACAGGGGTCGCTACGAGCAGTACTTC; cdr3_aa: CASSETNRGRYEQYF; d_call: TRBD1; v_call: TRBV10-2; j_call: TRBJ2-7; clone_size: NA
cdr3_nt: TGTGCCAGCAGTTTGAATCGCTTTAATTCACCCCTCCACTTT; cdr3_aa: CASSLNRFNSPLHF; d_call: NA; v_call: TRBV27; j_call: TRBJ1-6; clone_size: NA
cdr3_nt: TGTGCCAGCAGCTTAGAGGTCGCCTCCGAAGCTTTCTTT; cdr3_aa: CASSLEVASEAFF; d_call: NA; v_call: TRBV7-9; j_call: TRBJ1-1; clone_size: NA
cdr3_nt: TGTGCCAGCAGTTACGGTCGTGCCGACAATGAGCAGTTCTTC; cdr3_aa: CASSYGRADNEQFF; d_call: NA; v_call: TRBV6-5; j_call: TRBJ2-1; clone_size: NA
cdr3_nt: TGTGCCAGCACCCACAGCACAGATACGCAGTATTTT; cdr3_aa: CASTHSTDTQYF; d_call: NA; v_call: TRBV7-8; j_call: TRBJ2-3; clone_size: NA
cdr3_nt: TGTGCCAGCAGTTACTCGAGCACTAGCGGGAGCCGGGAGCAGTACTTC; cdr3_aa: CASSYSSTSGSREQYF; d_call: TRBD2; v_call: TRBV6-5; j_call: TRBJ2-7; clone_size: NA
cdr3_nt: TGTGCCAGCAGCTCGCTAGCGGTTCCCTACGAGCAGTACTTC; cdr3_aa: CASSSLAVPYEQYF; d_call: TRBD2; v_call: TRBV7-9; j_call: TRBJ2-7; clone_size: NA
cdr3_nt: TGCGCCAGCAGCCGAACAGGGGGCGCAGGTGGAGGCACTGAAGCTTTCTTT; cdr3_aa: CASSRTGGAGGGTEAFF; d_call: TRBD1; v_call: TRBV5-1; j_call: TRBJ1-1; clone_size: NA
cdr3_nt: TGTGCCAGCAGCTTAGGTGGGAGCGGGACCAAAAACATTCAGTACTTC; cdr3_aa: CASSLGGSGTKNIQYF; d_call: TRBD2; v_call: TRBV5-4; j_call: TRBJ2-4; clone_size: NA
cdr3_nt: TGTGCCAGCAGCCAAGATGCCCCTAAAGATCAGCCCCAGCATTTT; cdr3_aa: CASSQDAPKDQPQHF; d_call: NA; v_call: TRBV4-2; j_call: TRBJ1-5; clone_size: NA
cdr3_nt: TGTGCCAGCAGCCCCACAGGGAGAAGTCAGCCCCAGCATTTT; cdr3_aa: CASSPTGRSQPQHF; d_call: NA; v_call: TRBV2; j_call: TRBJ1-5; clone_size: NA
cdr3_nt: TGTGCCACCAGCAGAGATTATACTAGCGCTTACAATGAGCAGTTCTTC; cdr3_aa: CATSRDYTSAYNEQFF; d_call: TRBD2; v_call: TRBV15; j_call: TRBJ2-1; clone_size: NA
cdr3_nt: TGTGCCAGCAGCAAGACAGGGACCGGGGAGCTGTTTTTT; cdr3_aa: CASSKTGTGELFF; d_call: TRBD1; v_call: TRBV14; j_call: TRBJ2-2; clone_size: NA
cdr3_nt: TGTGCCAGCAGGGATTCTGAGGCCAACGTCCTGACTTTC; cdr3_aa: CASRDSEANVLTF; d_call: NA; v_call: TRBV2; j_call: TRBJ2-6; clone_size: once
cdr3_nt: TGTGCCAGCACCGAAGCTCCGGGGGGCGGAAACACCATATATTTT; cdr3_aa: CASTEAPGGGNTIYF; d_call: NA; v_call: TRBV2; j_call: TRBJ1-3; clone_size: NA
cdr3_nt: TGTGCCAGCAGTACCGAGGGGGGCGTTGGCTACACCTTC; cdr3_aa: CASSTEGGVGYTF; d_call: NA; v_call: TRBV6-5; j_call: TRBJ1-2; clone_size: NA
cdr3_nt: TGTGCCAGCAGCTTAGCCCTACGTAGGAACACTGAAGCTTTCTTT; cdr3_aa: CASSLALRRNTEAFF; d_call: NA; v_call: TRBV7-9; j_call: TRBJ1-1; clone_size: NA
cdr3_nt: TGTGCCAGCAGTTACTCTTCCAGACAGGGGGCGCAGGGCTACACCTTC; cdr3_aa: CASSYSSRQGAQGYTF; d_call: TRBD1; v_call: TRBV6-5; j_call: TRBJ1-2; clone_size: NA
cdr3_nt: TGCGCCAGCAGCTTGGCTGGAAAGAGCTCTGGAAACACCATATATTTT; cdr3_aa: CASSLAGKSSGNTIYF; d_call: NA; v_call: TRBV5-1; j_call: TRBJ1-3; clone_size: NA
cdr3_nt: TGTGCCAGCAGCTCCTCGACAGGCAGGCCTCAGCCCCAGCATTTT; cdr3_aa: CASSSSTGRPQPQHF; d_call: NA; v_call: TRBV5-5; j_call: TRBJ1-5; clone_size: NA
cdr3_nt: TGCGCCAGCAGTAGCGACAGGGGGAAATTGTCCTACGAGCAGTACTTC; cdr3_aa: CASSSDRGKLSYEQYF; d_call: TRBD1; v_call: TRBV5-1; j_call: TRBJ2-7; clone_size: NA
cdr3_nt: TGCGCCAGCAGCCAAGAAAACAGGGCAAGCTATGGCTACACCTTC; cdr3_aa: CASSQENRASYGYTF; d_call: NA; v_call: TRBV4-3; j_call: TRBJ1-2; clone_size: NA